Sequencing of this TCR beta chain was carried out in a study of blood T cell repertoires in COVID-19. Across the study: The United States, Italy and Spain supplied acute and convalescent COVID-19 samples.

The authors' processing: Nucleated cell counts were estimated from reference gene primer amplification. TCRdb keeps only in-frame clones here, not all; method: immunoSEQ multiplex PCR. The D gene and trimming were derived from the DNA, and the V and J assignments and clone size from that table. This table has roughly 180,000 clones, roughly nine tenths appearing once. The receptor was isolated from a woman aged 25 to 39 with active or convalescent COVID-19. Sequencing used peripheral blood.

CDR3 residues: CASNPGTTNEKLFF. For the CDR3, the DNA is TGTGCCAGCAACCCAGGCACAACTAATGAAAAACTGTTTTTT. The chain links TRBV28 to TRBJ1-4; D gene unclear. V was clipped by 7 bases and J by 0 bases, with 9 bases between them. This CDR3 is 14 amino acids long. Germline CDR1 and CDR2: MDHEN and SYDVKM.